This T cell receptor (beta chain) is drawn from a study of response to subunit inactivated influenza vaccine. TCRdb itself ran the RT-PCR reads through MiXCR, one entry per CDR3 protein. The sample consists of 500,000 to 600,000 distinct CDR3 sequences, 10% to 15% of them appearing once. As to this clonotype: Its matching antigen is unknown.

Overall study results and limits: Authors suggested each seasonal flu vaccination may recruit only limited numbers of new T cells.

The receptor was derived from a man over 45 who received an inactivated influenza vaccine. The input for sequencing was PBMCs from blood, taken about 40 days after vaccination.

The CDR3 nucleotides are TGCAGTGCTAGGGCTACTTCCGGGACAGGGGACGAGCAGTACTTC. Encoded protein: CSARATSGTGDEQYF. The chain carries TRBV20-1 and TRBJ2-7, with TRBD1 matching 10 bases. This CDR3 contains 15 residues. The junction had 10 bases not matched to a gene; V was cut back by 3 bases and J by 5 bases. The germline gives CDR1 DFQATT, CDR2 SNEGSKA (reference sequence).